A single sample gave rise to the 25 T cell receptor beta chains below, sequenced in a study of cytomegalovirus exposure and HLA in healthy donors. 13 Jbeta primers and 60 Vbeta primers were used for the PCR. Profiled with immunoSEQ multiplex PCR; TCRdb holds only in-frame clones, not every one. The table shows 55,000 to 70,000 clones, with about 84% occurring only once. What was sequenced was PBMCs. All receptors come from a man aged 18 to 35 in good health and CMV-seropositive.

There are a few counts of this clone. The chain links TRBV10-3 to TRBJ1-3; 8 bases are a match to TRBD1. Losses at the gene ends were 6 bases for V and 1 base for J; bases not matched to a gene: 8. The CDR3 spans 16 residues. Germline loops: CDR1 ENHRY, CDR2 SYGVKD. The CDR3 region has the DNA TGTGCCATCAGCCTCCAGGGGGCAATGTCTGGAAACACCATATATTTT. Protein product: CAISLQGAMSGNTIYF.

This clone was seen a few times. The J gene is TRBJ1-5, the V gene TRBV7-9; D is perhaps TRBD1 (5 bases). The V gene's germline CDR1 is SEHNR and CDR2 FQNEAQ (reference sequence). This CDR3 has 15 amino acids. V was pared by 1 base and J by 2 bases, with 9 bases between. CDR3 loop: CASSLDGAGNQPQHF. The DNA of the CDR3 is TGTGCCAGCAGCTTAGATGGGGCGGGCAATCAGCCCCAGCATTTT.

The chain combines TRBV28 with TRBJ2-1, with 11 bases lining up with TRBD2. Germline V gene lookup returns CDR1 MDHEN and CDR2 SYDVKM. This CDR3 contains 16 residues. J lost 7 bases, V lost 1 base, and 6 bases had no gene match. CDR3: CASSLSASGGRNEQFF. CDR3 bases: TGTGCCAGCAGTTTATCGGCTAGCGGGGGGCGGAATGAGCAGTTCTTC.

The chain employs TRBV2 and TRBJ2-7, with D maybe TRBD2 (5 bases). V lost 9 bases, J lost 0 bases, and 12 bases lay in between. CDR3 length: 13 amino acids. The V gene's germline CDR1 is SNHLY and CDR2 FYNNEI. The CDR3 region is CASLGSSSYEQYF. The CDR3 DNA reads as TGTGCCAGTCTGGGGAGTAGCTCCTACGAGCAGTACTTC.

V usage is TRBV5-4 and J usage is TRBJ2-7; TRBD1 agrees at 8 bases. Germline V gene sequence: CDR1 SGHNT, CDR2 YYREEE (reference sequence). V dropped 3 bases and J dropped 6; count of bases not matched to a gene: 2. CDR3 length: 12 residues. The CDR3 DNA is TGTGCCAGCAGCTCCGGACAGGGCGAGCAGTACTTC. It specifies CASSSGQGEQYF.

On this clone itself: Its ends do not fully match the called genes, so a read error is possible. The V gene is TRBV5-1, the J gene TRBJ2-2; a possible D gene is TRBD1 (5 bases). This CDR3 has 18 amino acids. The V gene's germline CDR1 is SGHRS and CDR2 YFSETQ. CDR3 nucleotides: TGCGCCAGCAGCCAAAGAAGTCTCGACAGCGCGAACACTGGGGAGCTGTTTTTT. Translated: CASSQRSLDSANTGELFF.

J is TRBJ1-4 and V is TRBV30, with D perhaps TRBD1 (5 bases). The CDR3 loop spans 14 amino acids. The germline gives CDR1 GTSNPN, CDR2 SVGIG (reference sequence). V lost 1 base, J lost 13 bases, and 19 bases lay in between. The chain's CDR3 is CAWSGDAGEGRLFF. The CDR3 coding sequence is TGTGCCTGGAGTGGGGATGCCGGGGAGGGGAGACTGTTTTTT.

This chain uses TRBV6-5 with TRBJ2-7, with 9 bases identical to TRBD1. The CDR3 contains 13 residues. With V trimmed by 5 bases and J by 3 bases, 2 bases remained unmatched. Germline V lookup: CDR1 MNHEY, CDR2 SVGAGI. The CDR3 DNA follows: TGTGCCAGCAGTCGGGACAGGGACTACGAGCAGTACTTC. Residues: CASSRDRDYEQYF.

CDR3 amino acids: CAWTAGLAGAETQYF. For the CDR3, the DNA is TGTGCCTGGACTGCCGGACTAGCGGGAGCAGAGACCCAGTACTTC. V gene TRBV30 combines with J gene TRBJ2-5; 13 bases map to TRBD2. This CDR3 region has 15 residues. Germline assignment: CDR1 GTSNPN and CDR2 SVGIG (reference sequence). V trimming: 4 bases; J trimming: 4 bases; junction bases outside the gene matches: 6.

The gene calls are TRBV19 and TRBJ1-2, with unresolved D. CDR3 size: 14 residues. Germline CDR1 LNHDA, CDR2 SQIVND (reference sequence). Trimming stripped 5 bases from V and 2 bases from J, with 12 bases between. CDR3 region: CASSLMGENYGYTF. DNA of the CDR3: TGTGCCAGTAGTCTGATGGGAGAGAACTATGGCTACACCTTC.

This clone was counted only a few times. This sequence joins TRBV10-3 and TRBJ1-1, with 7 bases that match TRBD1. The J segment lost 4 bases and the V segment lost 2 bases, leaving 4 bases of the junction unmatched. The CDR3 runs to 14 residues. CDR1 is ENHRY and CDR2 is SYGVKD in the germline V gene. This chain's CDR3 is CAISERTGATEAFF. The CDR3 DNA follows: TGTGCCATCAGTGAGAGGACAGGAGCCACTGAAGCTTTCTTT.

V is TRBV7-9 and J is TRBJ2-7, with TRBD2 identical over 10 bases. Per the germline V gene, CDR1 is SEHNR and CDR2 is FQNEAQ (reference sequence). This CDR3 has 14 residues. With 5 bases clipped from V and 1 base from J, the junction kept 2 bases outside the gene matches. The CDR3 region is CASSLSGRSYEQYF. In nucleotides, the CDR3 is TGTGCCAGCAGCCTTAGCGGGAGGTCCTACGAGCAGTACTTC.

The CDR3 is CASSRFLERETQYF. The CDR3 nucleotides are TGTGCCAGCAGCCGCTTTTTGGAGCGGGAGACCCAGTACTTC. J is TRBJ2-5 and V is TRBV7-9; a weak D match, TRBD2 (5 bases). Looked up from germline, CDR1 is SEHNR and CDR2 is FQNEAQ (reference sequence). This CDR3 has 14 residues. V lost 5 bases and J 5 bases, leaving 15 bases between the germline ends.

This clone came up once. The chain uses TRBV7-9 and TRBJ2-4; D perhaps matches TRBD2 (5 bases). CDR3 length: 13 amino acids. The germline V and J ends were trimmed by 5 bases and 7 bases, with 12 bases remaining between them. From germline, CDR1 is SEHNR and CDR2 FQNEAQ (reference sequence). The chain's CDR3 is CASSPSSGNIQYF. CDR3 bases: TGTGCCAGCAGCCCCTCGAGCGGCAACATTCAGTACTTC.

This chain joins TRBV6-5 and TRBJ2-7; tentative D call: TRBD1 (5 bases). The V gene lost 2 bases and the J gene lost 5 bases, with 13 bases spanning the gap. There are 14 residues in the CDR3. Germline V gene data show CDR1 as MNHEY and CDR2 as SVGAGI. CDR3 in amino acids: CASSYRQGRDEQYF. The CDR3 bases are TGTGCCAGCAGTTACAGGCAGGGTCGAGACGAGCAGTACTTC.

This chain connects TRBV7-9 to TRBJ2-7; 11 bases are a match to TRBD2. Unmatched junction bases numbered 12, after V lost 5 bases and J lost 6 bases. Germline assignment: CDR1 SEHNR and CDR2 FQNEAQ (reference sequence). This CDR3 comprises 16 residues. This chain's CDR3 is CASSITFTSGGPEQYF. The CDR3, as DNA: TGTGCCAGCAGCATCACCTTCACTAGCGGGGGCCCCGAGCAGTACTTC.

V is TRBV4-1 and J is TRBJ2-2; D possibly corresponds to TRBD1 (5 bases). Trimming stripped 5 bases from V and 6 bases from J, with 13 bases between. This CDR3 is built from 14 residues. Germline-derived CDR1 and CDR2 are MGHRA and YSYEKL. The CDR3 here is CASSWAQGAGELFF. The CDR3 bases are TGCGCCAGCAGCTGGGCGCAAGGGGCCGGGGAGCTGTTTTTT.

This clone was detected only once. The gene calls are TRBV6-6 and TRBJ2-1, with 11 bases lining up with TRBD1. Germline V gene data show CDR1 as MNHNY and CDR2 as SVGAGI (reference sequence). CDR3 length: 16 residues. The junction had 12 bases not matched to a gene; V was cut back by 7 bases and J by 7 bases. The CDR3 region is CASNPGQGGAGNEQFF. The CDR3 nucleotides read TGTGCCAGCAATCCGGGACAGGGGGGGGCAGGGAATGAGCAGTTCTTC.

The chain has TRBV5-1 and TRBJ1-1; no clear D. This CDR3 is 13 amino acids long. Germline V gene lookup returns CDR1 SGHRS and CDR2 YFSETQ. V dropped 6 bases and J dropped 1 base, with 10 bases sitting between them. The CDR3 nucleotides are TGCGCCAGCATTAGTGCCCCGAACACTGAAGCTTTCTTT. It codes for CASISAPNTEAFF.

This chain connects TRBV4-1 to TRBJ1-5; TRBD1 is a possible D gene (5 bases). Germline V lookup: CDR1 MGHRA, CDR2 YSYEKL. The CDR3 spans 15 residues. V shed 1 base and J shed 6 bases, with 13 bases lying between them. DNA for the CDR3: TGCGCCAGCAGCCAAGTATGGGGCGGCAGTCAGCCCCAGCATTTT. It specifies CASSQVWGGSQPQHF.

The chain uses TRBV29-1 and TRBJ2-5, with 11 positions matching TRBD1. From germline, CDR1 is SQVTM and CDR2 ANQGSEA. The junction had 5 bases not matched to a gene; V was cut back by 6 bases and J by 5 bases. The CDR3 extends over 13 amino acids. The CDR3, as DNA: TGCAGCGTCCGAGGGACAGGGGGGGAGACCCAGTACTTC. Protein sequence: CSVRGTGGETQYF.

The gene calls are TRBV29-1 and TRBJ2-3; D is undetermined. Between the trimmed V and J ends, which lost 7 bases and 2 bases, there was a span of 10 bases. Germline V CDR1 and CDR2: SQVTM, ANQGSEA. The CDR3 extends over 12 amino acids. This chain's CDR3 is CSDRVITDTQYF. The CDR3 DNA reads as TGCAGCGACCGGGTCATCACAGATACGCAGTATTTT.

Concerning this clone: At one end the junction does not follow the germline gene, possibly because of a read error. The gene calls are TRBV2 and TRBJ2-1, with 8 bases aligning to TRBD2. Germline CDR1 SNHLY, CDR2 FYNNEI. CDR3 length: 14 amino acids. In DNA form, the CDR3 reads TGTGCCAGCAGGGAAGGACTAGCTAACAATGAGCAGTTCTTC. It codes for CASREGLANNEQFF.

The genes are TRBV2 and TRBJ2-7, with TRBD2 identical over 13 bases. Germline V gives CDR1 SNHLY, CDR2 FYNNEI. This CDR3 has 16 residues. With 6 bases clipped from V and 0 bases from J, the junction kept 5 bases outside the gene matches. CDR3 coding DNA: TGTGCCAGCAGGGAGGGACTAGCGGGATCCTCCTACGAGCAGTACTTC. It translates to CASREGLAGSSYEQYF.

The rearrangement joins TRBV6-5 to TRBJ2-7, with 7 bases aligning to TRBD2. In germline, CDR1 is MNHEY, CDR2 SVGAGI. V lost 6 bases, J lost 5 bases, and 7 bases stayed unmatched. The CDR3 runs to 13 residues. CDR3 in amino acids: CASRAGTMDEQYF. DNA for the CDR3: TGTGCCAGCAGAGCCGGGACTATGGACGAGCAGTACTTC.